These T cell receptor beta chains were read from a single sample in a study of blood T cell repertoires in COVID-19. The assay was immunoSEQ multiplex PCR, and TCRdb's table has in-frame clones only and misses some. Of about 500,000 clones detected, approximately 91% appear once; the ten largest clones hold roughly 7.3%. Sequenced material: peripheral blood. These receptors all stem from a woman between 50 and 59 years old with COVID-19, enrolled during active disease. CDR3s include the opening cysteine and the closing phenylalanine or tryptophan. A D gene is named only where the DNA matches it firmly. A clone size is listed for some rows: how often the clone was seen (once, few, many), or a class if it is expanded.

TRBD2 | - | TRBJ2-6 | TRBV27 | CASSLRASGGHSGANVLTF | TGTGCCAGCAGTTTAAGGGCTAGCGGGGGCCACTCTGGGGCCAACGTCCTGACTTTC
TRBD1 | few | TRBJ1-6 | TRBV4-2 | CASSFPTGGPYNSPLHF | TGTGCCAGCAGCTTCCCGACAGGGGGCCCCTATAATTCACCCCTCCACTTT
- | - | TRBJ2-7 | TRBV19 | CASSDIAYEQYF | TGTGCCAGTAGCGATATAGCCTACGAGCAGTACTTC
TRBD1 | - | TRBJ1-2 | TRBV10-3 | CAITHGQGNYGYTF | TGTGCCATCACCCACGGACAGGGCAACTATGGCTACACCTTC
TRBD1 | - | TRBJ1-2 | TRBV6-5 | CASSLTGGSNYGYTF | TGTGCCAGCAGTCTTACAGGGGGCTCTAACTATGGCTACACCTTC
TRBD1 | - | TRBJ2-3 | TRBV7-4 | CASSRPEGTGGTDTQYF | TGTGCCAGCAGCCGCCCGGAGGGGACAGGGGGCACAGATACGCAGTATTTT
- | few | TRBJ1-2 | TRBV5-4 | CASSLDRAHYGYTF | TGTGCCAGCAGCTTGGACAGGGCCCACTATGGCTACACCTTC
TRBD2 | - | TRBJ2-1 | TRBV7-7 | CASSSLAGGYNEQFF | TGTGCCAGCAGCTCGCTAGCGGGGGGTTACAATGAGCAGTTCTTC
TRBD1 | - | TRBJ1-2 | TRBV27 | CASSPGQGQANYGYTF | TGTGCCAGCAGTCCGGGACAGGGGCAAGCTAACTATGGCTACACCTTC
- | once | TRBJ2-7 | TRBV28 | CANRDTYEQYF | TGTGCCAACCGGGACACCTACGAGCAGTACTTC
- | once | TRBJ2-7 | TRBV7-3 | CASSLTPSGPEQYF | TGTGCCAGCAGCTTAACTCCCTCAGGGCCCGAGCAGTACTTC
- | - | TRBJ2-7 | TRBV19 | CASSMGQTYEQYF | TGTGCCAGTAGTATGGGGCAGACCTACGAGCAGTACTTC
- | - | TRBJ1-5 | TRBV5-8 | CASSLGQASTQPQHF | TGTGCCAGCAGCTTGGGACAGGCCTCGACTCAGCCCCAGCATTTT
TRBD2 | - | TRBJ2-7 | TRBV5-5 | CASSSGLVAYEQYF | TGTGCCAGCAGCTCCGGACTAGTCGCCTACGAGCAGTACTTC
- | once | TRBJ1-2 | TRBV12-3/TRBV12-4 | CASSTGFGYTF | TGTGCCAGCAGCACAGGGTTTGGCTACACCTTC
- | - | TRBJ1-5 | TRBV3-1/TRBV3-2 | CASSQGVSNQPQHF | TGTGCCAGCAGCCAAGGAGTAAGCAATCAGCCCCAGCATTTT
- | - | TRBJ2-6 | TRBV3-1/TRBV3-2 | CASSQARVRANVLTF | TGTGCCAGCAGCCAGGCCAGGGTGAGGGCCAACGTCCTGACTTTC
- | - | TRBJ2-2 | TRBV27 | CASSSGQSRGTGELFF | TGTGCCAGCAGTTCCGGACAATCACGCGGCACCGGGGAGCTGTTTTTT
TRBD1 | - | TRBJ2-7 | TRBV4-1 | CASSRLPGQGQVVGFYEQYF | TGCGCCAGCAGCCGACTACCGGGACAGGGACAAGTGGTCGGCTTCTACGAGCAGTACTTC
- | - | TRBJ2-1 | TRBV7-9 | CASSGVGGYNEQFF | TGTGCCAGCAGCGGGGTGGGGGGATACAATGAGCAGTTCTTC
TRBD1 | - | TRBJ1-2 | TRBV7-9 | CASSLETGSYGYTF | TGTGCCAGCAGCTTAGAGACAGGGTCCTATGGCTACACCTTC
TRBD1 | - | TRBJ1-6 | TRBV25-1 | CASSAGQGSSPLHF | TGTGCCAGCAGTGCGGGACAGGGGTCTTCACCCCTCCACTTT
TRBD1 | - | TRBJ2-2 | TRBV18 | CASSPGRGTGELFF | TGTGCCAGCTCACCCGGCAGGGGGACCGGGGAGCTGTTTTTT
TRBD1 | - | TRBJ1-1 | TRBV30 | CASPGQLNTEAFF | TGTGCCAGCCCGGGACAGTTGAACACTGAAGCTTTCTTT
- | - | TRBJ1-1 | TRBV6-6 | CASRSQGTAEAFF | TGTGCCAGCAGATCCCAGGGGACGGCTGAAGCTTTCTTT
TRBD1 | - | TRBJ1-1 | TRBV30 | CAWRGTGGTEAFF | TGTGCCTGGAGGGGGACAGGGGGCACTGAAGCTTTCTTT
- | - | TRBJ2-7 | TRBV24-1 | CATSDPRSSSNEQYF | TGTGCCACCAGTGACCCGCGGTCATCCTCCAACGAGCAGTACTTC
- | - | TRBJ1-2 | TRBV2 | CASSEAPATDYGYTF | TGTGCCAGCAGTGAAGCGCCCGCTACAGATTATGGCTACACCTTC
- | - | TRBJ1-5 | TRBV19 | CASSNQDMGDQPQHF | TGTGCCAGTAGTAACCAGGATATGGGAGATCAGCCCCAGCATTTT
- | - | TRBJ1-6 | TRBV7-3 | CASSLRAGSPRHSPLHF | TGTGCCAGCAGCTTAAGGGCTGGCAGTCCACGTCATTCACCCCTCCACTTT
- | once | TRBJ2-7 | TRBV5-1 | CASSLHPGEQYF | TGCGCCAGCAGCTTACATCCAGGGGAGCAGTACTTC
TRBD1 | - | TRBJ1-2 | TRBV2 | CASSEGGQGAGYTF | TGTGCCAGCAGTGAAGGAGGACAGGGGGCTGGCTACACCTTC
TRBD2 | - | TRBJ2-3 | TRBV4-2 | CASSQELGRGGLAGGRGTDTQYF | TGTGCCAGCAGCCAAGAGCTGGGACGAGGTGGGCTAGCGGGGGGGCGGGGCACAGATACGCAGTATTTT
- | - | TRBJ1-5 | TRBV19 | CASKGEGSYQPQHF | TGTGCCAGTAAAGGGGAGGGATCGTATCAGCCCCAGCATTTT
- | - | TRBJ1-4 | TRBV3-1/TRBV3-2 | CASSQDNGASELFF | TGTGCCAGCAGCCAAGATAATGGGGCGAGTGAACTGTTTTTT
TRBD1 | - | TRBJ1-2 | TRBV5-6 | CASSLETGARYGYTF | TGTGCCAGCAGCTTGGAAACAGGGGCAAGGTATGGCTACACCTTC
TRBD2 | - | TRBJ2-5 | TRBV10-2 | CASKTSGGAVETQYF | TGCGCCAGCAAGACTAGCGGGGGGGCTGTGGAGACCCAGTACTTC
- | - | TRBJ2-7 | TRBV2 | CASSPRQAYEQYF | TGTGCCAGCAGCCCTAGACAGGCCTACGAGCAGTACTTC
- | - | TRBJ1-5 | TRBV2 | CASSDDRTGKPQHF | TGTGCCAGCAGTGATGATCGTACAGGAAAGCCCCAGCATTTT
- | - | TRBJ1-2 | TRBV6-5 | CASSYGWANDGYTF | TGTGCCAGCAGTTACGGCTGGGCTAACGATGGCTACACCTTC
- | - | TRBJ2-3 | TRBV6-1 | CASSDDEGWVTDTQYF | TGTGCCAGCAGTGACGACGAGGGTTGGGTAACAGATACGCAGTATTTT
TRBD1 | - | TRBJ1-2 | TRBV2 | CASLGGRASQGDGYTF | TGTGCCAGCTTAGGGGGCAGGGCCAGCCAGGGAGATGGCTACACCTTC
TRBD1 | - | TRBJ1-4 | TRBV6-5 | CASSLGQGEYEKLFF | TGTGCCAGCAGTTTGGGACAGGGGGAATATGAAAAACTGTTTTTT
TRBD1 | - | TRBJ1-2 | TRBV19 | CASSPDRGPRKDGYTF | TGTGCCAGTAGTCCGGACAGGGGGCCCCGTAAGGATGGCTACACCTTC
- | - | TRBJ2-7 | TRBV30 | CAWRARGGIGEQYF | TGTGCCTGGAGAGCGAGAGGTGGTATTGGCGAGCAGTACTTC